The 4 T cell receptor beta chains given below trace back to one sample, sequenced in a study of metastatic and nonmetastatic thyroid tumors. TCRdb redid the clone calls on the PCR reads using MiXCR. In the table there are around 18,000 clones, around 13% of which are singletons. All patients reached thyroid surgery having received no treatment beforehand. The sequenced material came from blood. Receptor source: a female donor with papillary thyroid cancer or a benign thyroid nodule (not recorded which). Some clones in this sample may be carry-over from other donors' samples.

In its sample, this clone ranks as medium-sized. V is TRBV24-1 and J is TRBJ1-2; TRBD1 agrees at 9 bases. V lost 3 bases to trimming and J lost 5 bases; unmatched junction nucleotides: 9. CDR1 and CDR2 from the germline V gene are KGHDR and SFDVKD. The CDR3 is made up of 16 amino acids. CDR3 in DNA: TGTGCCACCAGTGATCCACAGGGACAGGGTTATTATGGCTACACCTTC. It encodes CATSDPQGQGYYGYTF.

This clone was detected ten times or more. Mismatch with germline at one junction end may stem from a read error. The chain recombines TRBV20-1 with TRBJ2-7, with 8 bases matching TRBD1. This CDR3 spans 13 amino acids. Germline CDR1 is DFQATT and CDR2 is SNEGSKA (reference sequence). The CDR3 DNA sequence: TGCAGTGCTAGAGTGGGACTGGGACAGGCGACCGCTTTC. Amino acid sequence: CSARVGLGQATAF.

At least ten counts were recorded for this clone. V is TRBV7-2 and J is TRBJ2-3, with D unclear. With 2 bases removed from V and 7 bases from J, the gap between germline ends came to 13 bases. Germline assignment: CDR1 SGHTA and CDR2 FQGNSA. This CDR3 comprises 14 residues. CDR3 sequence (DNA): TGTGCCAGCAGCTTATCGGTGGTGGCGAATACGCAGTATTTT. Translating it yields CASSLSVVANTQYF.

J is TRBJ1-6 and V is TRBV5-1, with TRBD1 as a possible D gene (5 bases). The CDR3 covers 15 residues. CDR1 and CDR2 from the germline V gene are SGHRS and YFSETQ. V shed 0 bases and J shed 7 bases, with 11 bases lying between them. CDR3 sequence reads: CASSLASGVNSPLHF. In DNA form, the CDR3 reads TGCGCCAGCAGCTTGGCCTCGGGGGTAAATTCACCCCTCCACTTT.